This T cell receptor (beta chain) was sequenced in a study of blood T cell repertoires in COVID-19. Across the study: The United States, Italy and Spain were the sources of the acute and convalescent COVID-19 samples. PBMCs, B-cell-depleted T cells, or T cells were the source of the cDNA or gDNA that made up the material.

Assay: immunoSEQ multiplex PCR; the TCRdb copy retains only in-frame clones and omits some. This table has approximately 52,000 clones, roughly 80% appearing once. Trimming stripped 3 bases from V and 7 bases from J, with 18 bases between. The length of the CDR3 is 16 residues. Germline CDR1 and CDR2: SGHTA and FQGNSA. Input material: peripheral blood. The receptor's source is a woman aged 80 or over with acute or convalescent COVID-19. The V call is TRBV7-2, the J call TRBJ1-4; a possible D gene is TRBD1 (6 bases). The DNA of the CDR3 is TGTGCCAGCAGCTTTTTACCGGCAGGGGATCGTGAAAAACTGTTTTTT. It is translated as CASSFLPAGDREKLFF. The full variable domain, its missing parts supplied by reference TRBV7-2 and TRBJ1-4, is GAGVSQSPSNKVTEKGKDVELRCDPISGHTALYWYRQSLGQGLEFLIYFQGNSAPDKSGLPSDRFSAERTGGSVSTLTIQRTQQEDSAVYLCASSFLPAGDREKLFFGSGTQLSVL.